This T cell receptor (beta chain) was captured by sequencing in a study of cytomegalovirus exposure and HLA in healthy donors. General observations from the study: Compared with the roughly 700-donor mean, an Asian-associated ancestry cluster reportedly had fewer N-insertions, according to a later analysis.

13 Jbeta primers and 60 Vbeta primers were used for the PCR. Profiling relied on immunoSEQ multiplex PCR, and the TCRdb table lists in-frame clones only, not all of them. Here the sample spans about 160,000 clones, around 75% being singletons. Comments on this clone: Its target is unknown.

The V and J ends lost 0 bases and 5 bases respectively, with 10 bases between them. CDR1 is LGHNA and CDR2 is YNFKEQ in the germline V gene. This CDR3 is built from 14 residues. Sequenced: PBMCs. This receptor was taken from a female donor in good health and CMV-seronegative. The J gene is TRBJ1-2, the V gene TRBV4-2; D may be TRBD1 (6 bases). The CDR3 loop is CASSQEPQGYGYTF. CDR3 sequence (DNA): TGTGCCAGCAGCCAAGAGCCCCAGGGGTATGGCTACACCTTC.